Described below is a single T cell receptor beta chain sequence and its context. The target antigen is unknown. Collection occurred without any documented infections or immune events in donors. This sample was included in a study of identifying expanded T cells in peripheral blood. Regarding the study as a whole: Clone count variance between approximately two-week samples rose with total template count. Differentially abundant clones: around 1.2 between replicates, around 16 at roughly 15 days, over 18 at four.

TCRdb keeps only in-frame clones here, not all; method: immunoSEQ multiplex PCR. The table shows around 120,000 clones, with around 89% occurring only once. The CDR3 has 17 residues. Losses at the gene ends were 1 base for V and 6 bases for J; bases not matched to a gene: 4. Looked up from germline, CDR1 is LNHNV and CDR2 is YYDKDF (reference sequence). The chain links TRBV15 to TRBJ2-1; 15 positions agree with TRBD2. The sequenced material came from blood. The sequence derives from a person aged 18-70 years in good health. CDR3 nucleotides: TGTGCCACCAGCAGAGTGGGGACTAGCGGGGGGACCAATGAGCAGTTCTTC. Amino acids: CATSRVGTSGGTNEQFF.